This TCR beta chain is from a study of blood T cells in healthy people across ages. The CDR3 totals 16 residues. J gave up 4 bases and V 4 bases, and 12 bases lay outside the gene matches. Germline CDR1 and CDR2: SGDLS and YYNGEE. Together with a sample-barcoded 5' primer, a J-beta primer mix was included in a second PCR lasting about 7 to 11 cycles. Per sample, CDR3-containing paired-end reads numbered at least 2.5 million. Via MiXCR, TCRdb re-called the 5' RACE reads, giving one row per CDR3 protein. There are approximately 810,000 distinct CDR3 sequences in the sample; about 30% occur only once, and roughly 17% lies in the top ten.

The receptor's source is a woman aged 80 or over in good health. Sample: blood. The V call is TRBV9, the J call TRBJ1-2; 8 bases align to TRBD1. CDR3 coding DNA: TGTGCCAGCAGCCCCGTCCTGACAGGGGAGAGCTATGGCTACACCTTC. It specifies CASSPVLTGESYGYTF.